This TCR beta chain was retrieved from a study of blood T cells in healthy people across ages. Overall study results and limits: Researchers judged that diversity estimates from one million T cells fell short of true values. Both naive CD4+ cell counts and diversity were greater in long-lived donors than in aged donors.

Trimming removed 6 bases from V and 14 bases from J; junction bases left unmatched: 9. The CDR3 is made up of 12 amino acids. In germline, CDR1 is MNHEY, CDR2 SMNVEV (reference sequence). Through a sample-barcoded 5' primer and a J-beta primer mix, a second PCR was run for about 6 to 11 cycles. Each cDNA was tagged by a template-switch adaptor containing 12 random nucleotides. CDR3-containing paired-end reads numbering at least 2.5 million came from each sample. TCRdb re-called the 5' RACE reads through MiXCR, storing one row per CDR3 protein. Of over 1,300,000 distinct CDR3 sequences in the sample, 59% were seen once. This clonotype was observed a handful of times. Its antigen remains unknown.

The receptor's source is a man younger than 30 in good health. The genes are TRBV27 and TRBJ2-1; 8 bases align to TRBD1. Sequencing was done on a sample of blood. The CDR3 loop is CASRSDRGREFF. CDR3 nucleotide sequence: TGTGCCAGCAGATCCGACAGGGGAAGGGAGTTCTTC.